The present T cell receptor (beta chain) was sequenced within a study of T cells in Graves' hyperthyroidism and ophthalmopathy. This clonotype was seen many times. Regions amplified from RNA transcripts were the TCR beta CDR3 regions. Primed by the HTBI set, a first-round RT-PCR was run on the TCR CDR3. TCRdb reprocessed the multiplex PCR reads with MiXCR, giving one entry per CDR3 protein. The data hold a few hundred thousand distinct CDR3 sequences, with roughly 15% observed a single time. CDR1 and CDR2 from the germline V gene are MNHNS and SASEGT. The CDR3 totals 14 residues. V lost 7 bases to trimming and J lost 8 bases; unmatched junction nucleotides: 13.

Specimen: blood. The V and J genes are TRBV6-1 and TRBJ1-2; 7 positions match TRBD1. This sequence was found in a woman in her forties with Graves' hyperthyroidism that later progressed to Graves' ophthalmopathy. The CDR3 reads CASTSIQRGQGYTF. The CDR3 region has the DNA TGTGCCAGCACTTCTATTCAGAGGGGGCAAGGCTACACCTTC.